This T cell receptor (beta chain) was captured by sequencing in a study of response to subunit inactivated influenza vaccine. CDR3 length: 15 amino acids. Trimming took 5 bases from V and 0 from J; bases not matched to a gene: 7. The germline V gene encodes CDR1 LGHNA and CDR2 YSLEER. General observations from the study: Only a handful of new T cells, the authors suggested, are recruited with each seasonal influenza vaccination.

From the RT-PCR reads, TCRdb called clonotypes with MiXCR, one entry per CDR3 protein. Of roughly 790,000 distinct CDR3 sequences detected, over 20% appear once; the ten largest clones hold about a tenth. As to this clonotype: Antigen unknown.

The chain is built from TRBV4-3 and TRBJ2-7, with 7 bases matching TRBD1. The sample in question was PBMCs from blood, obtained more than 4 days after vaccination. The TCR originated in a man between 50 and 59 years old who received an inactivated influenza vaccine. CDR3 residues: CASSLRQGLSYEQYF. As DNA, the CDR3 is TGCGCCAGCAGCTTACGACAGGGCCTCTCCTACGAGCAGTACTTC.